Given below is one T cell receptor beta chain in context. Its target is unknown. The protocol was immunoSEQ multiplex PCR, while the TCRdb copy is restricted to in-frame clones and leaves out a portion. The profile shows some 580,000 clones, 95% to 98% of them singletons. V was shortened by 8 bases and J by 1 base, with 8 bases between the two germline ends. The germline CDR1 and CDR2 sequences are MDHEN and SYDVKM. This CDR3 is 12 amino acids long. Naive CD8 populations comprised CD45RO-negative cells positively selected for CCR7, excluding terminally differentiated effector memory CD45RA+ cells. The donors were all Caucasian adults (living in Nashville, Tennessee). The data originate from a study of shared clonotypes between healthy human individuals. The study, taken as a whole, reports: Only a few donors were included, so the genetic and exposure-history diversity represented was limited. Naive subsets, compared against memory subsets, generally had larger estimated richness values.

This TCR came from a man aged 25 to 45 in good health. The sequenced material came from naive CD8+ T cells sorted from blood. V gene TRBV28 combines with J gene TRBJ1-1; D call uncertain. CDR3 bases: TGTGCCAGCGCTCCAGAGAACACTGAAGCTTTCTTT. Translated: CASAPENTEAFF.